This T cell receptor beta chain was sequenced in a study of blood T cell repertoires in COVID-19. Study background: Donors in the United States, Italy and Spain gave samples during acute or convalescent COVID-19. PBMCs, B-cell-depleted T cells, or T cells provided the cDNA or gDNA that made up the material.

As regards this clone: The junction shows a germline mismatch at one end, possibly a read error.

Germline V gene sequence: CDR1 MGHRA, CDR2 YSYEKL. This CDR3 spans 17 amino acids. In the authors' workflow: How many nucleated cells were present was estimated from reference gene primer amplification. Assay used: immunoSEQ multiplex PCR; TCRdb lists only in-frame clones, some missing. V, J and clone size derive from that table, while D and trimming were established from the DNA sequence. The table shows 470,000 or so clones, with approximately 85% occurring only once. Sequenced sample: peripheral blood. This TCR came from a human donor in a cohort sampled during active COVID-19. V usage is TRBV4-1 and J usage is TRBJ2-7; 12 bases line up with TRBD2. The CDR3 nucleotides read TGCGCCAGCAGCCCCCGAATCCTAGCGGGAGGGTCCTCCGAGCAGTACTTC. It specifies CASSPRILAGGSSEQYF.